These T cell receptor beta chains were read from a single sample in a study of T-cell memory formation after mild COVID-19. TCRdb processed the 5' RACE reads anew with MiXCR; each CDR3 protein has one entry. The sample includes roughly 220,000 distinct CDR3 sequences, roughly 10% of them seen just once. Sequenced material: PBMCs or a T cell subset sorted from them (not recorded which). The receptor set was obtained from a man younger than 35 who had mild COVID-19 (a few samples of this study predate the infection). Cell type and time point are not known. CDR3s include the opening cysteine and the closing phenylalanine or tryptophan. The D gene is left open where the match is weak. Size is stated for part of the rows, as once, few or many counts, or as a class when the clone is expanded.

CDR3 DNA: TGCAGTGCTCCAGCTAGCGGGGCGCGGCATTCTGGTACGCAGTATTTT; CDR3 protein: CSAPASGARHSGTQYF; clone size: few; V gene: TRBV20-1; D gene: TRBD2; J gene: TRBJ2-3
CDR3 DNA: TGTGCCAGCATCACCACCGGGGGACTAGGGGCCGTTAATGAGCAGTTCTTC; CDR3 protein: CASITTGGLGAVNEQFF; clone size: few; V gene: TRBV12-3/TRBV12-4; D gene: TRBD2; J gene: TRBJ2-1
CDR3 DNA: TGCAGCGTTCACGGGGGGGTCACAGATACGCAGTATTTT; CDR3 protein: CSVHGGVTDTQYF; clone size: few; V gene: TRBV29-1; D gene: TRBD2; J gene: TRBJ2-3
CDR3 DNA: TGTGCCAGCAGTTACAGGGGAGTGAACGAGCAGTACTTC; CDR3 protein: CASSYRGVNEQYF; clone size: many; V gene: TRBV12-3/TRBV12-4; D gene: TRBD1; J gene: TRBJ2-7
CDR3 DNA: TGTGCCAGCAGTTCCGAGGACGCTGCCAAAAACATTCAGTACTTC; CDR3 protein: CASSSEDAAKNIQYF; clone size: few; V gene: TRBV12-3/TRBV12-4; D gene: .; J gene: TRBJ2-4
CDR3 DNA: TGTGCCAGCAGCTTGGGGTTGGGGACAGATACGCAGTATTTT; CDR3 protein: CASSLGLGTDTQYF; clone size: .; V gene: TRBV7-9; D gene: .; J gene: TRBJ2-3
CDR3 DNA: TGTGCCAGCAGCTTCCGGGACCCAGGCACAGATACGCAGTATTTT; CDR3 protein: CASSFRDPGTDTQYF; clone size: few; V gene: TRBV9; D gene: .; J gene: TRBJ2-3
CDR3 DNA: TGCGCCAGCAGCAGACTACTGACCGGGTCCCAAAATGAGCAGTTCTTC; CDR3 protein: CASSRLLTGSQNEQFF; clone size: .; V gene: TRBV5-1; D gene: .; J gene: TRBJ2-1
CDR3 DNA: TGTGCCAGCTCACAAATCGGACAGGGTCCAGAGACCCAGTACTTC; CDR3 protein: CASSQIGQGPETQYF; clone size: many; V gene: TRBV18; D gene: TRBD1; J gene: TRBJ2-5
CDR3 DNA: TGTGCCAGCAGCGACACCAGACAGGGAATTTCACCCCTCCACTTT; CDR3 protein: CASSDTRQGISPLHF; clone size: few; V gene: TRBV7-9; D gene: TRBD1; J gene: TRBJ1-6
CDR3 DNA: TGCAGCGTTGAAGATATGGGGACGGACCCAGATACGCAGTATTTT; CDR3 protein: CSVEDMGTDPDTQYF; clone size: .; V gene: TRBV29-1; D gene: .; J gene: TRBJ2-3
CDR3 DNA: TGTGCCAGCAAGGCGGGGGGCCTCACAGATACGCAGTATTTT; CDR3 protein: CASKAGGLTDTQYF; clone size: .; V gene: TRBV7-2; D gene: TRBD2; J gene: TRBJ2-3
CDR3 DNA: TGTGCCAGCAGCCAAACAGACGGCAATCAGCCCCAGCATTTT; CDR3 protein: CASSQTDGNQPQHF; clone size: .; V gene: TRBV3-1; D gene: .; J gene: TRBJ1-5
CDR3 DNA: TGTGCCAGCAGCCCACAGGGGGCGCATGGTGAAGCTTTCTTT; CDR3 protein: CASSPQGAHGEAFF; clone size: few; V gene: TRBV7-2; D gene: TRBD1; J gene: TRBJ1-1
CDR3 DNA: TGTGCCAGCAGCCGTGGACAGATAAATTCACCCCTCCACTTT; CDR3 protein: CASSRGQINSPLHF; clone size: few; V gene: TRBV7-3; D gene: .; J gene: TRBJ1-6
CDR3 DNA: TGTGCCAGCAGTGAAGCGAAGGGGAAGAACACTGAAGCTTTCTTT; CDR3 protein: CASSEAKGKNTEAFF; clone size: .; V gene: TRBV2; D gene: .; J gene: TRBJ1-1
CDR3 DNA: TGTGCCACCTCCGGGTCCTCAATCGGGAGTGGCTACACCTTC; CDR3 protein: CATSGSSIGSGYTF; clone size: .; V gene: TRBV19; D gene: .; J gene: TRBJ1-2
CDR3 DNA: TGTGCCTGCGAGGGGGCTCACTATGGCTACACCTTC; CDR3 protein: CACEGAHYGYTF; clone size: .; V gene: TRBV30; D gene: TRBD1; J gene: TRBJ1-2
CDR3 DNA: TGTGCCAGCAGTTTCGGGGGAGTCAATCAGCCCCAGCATTTT; CDR3 protein: CASSFGGVNQPQHF; clone size: .; V gene: TRBV12-3/TRBV12-4; D gene: .; J gene: TRBJ1-5
CDR3 DNA: TGTGCCAGCAGCTTTCCCGGGTGGGGTGAGACCCAGTACTTC; CDR3 protein: CASSFPGWGETQYF; clone size: .; V gene: TRBV5-6; D gene: .; J gene: TRBJ2-5
CDR3 DNA: TGCGCCAGCAGCCAAGATTCCAGGGGAGAGACCCAGTACTTC; CDR3 protein: CASSQDSRGETQYF; clone size: .; V gene: TRBV4-3; D gene: .; J gene: TRBJ2-5
CDR3 DNA: TGTGCCAGCAGTATGCTTATGGGACAGGGCCCCCATGAGCAGTTCTTC; CDR3 protein: CASSMLMGQGPHEQFF; clone size: few; V gene: TRBV11-2; D gene: TRBD1; J gene: TRBJ2-1
CDR3 DNA: TGCGCCAGCAGCTTGGAGGCAGGAGCTGAAGCTTTCTTT; CDR3 protein: CASSLEAGAEAFF; clone size: few; V gene: TRBV5-1; D gene: .; J gene: TRBJ1-1
CDR3 DNA: TGCAGTGCTAGAGATGAAGGCCGACAGGCGGCAGAGCAGTACTTC; CDR3 protein: CSARDEGRQAAEQYF; clone size: .; V gene: TRBV20-1; D gene: .; J gene: TRBJ2-7
CDR3 DNA: TGTGCCAGCAGCCCCGCGGTTTACCACACCGGGGAGCTGTTTTTT; CDR3 protein: CASSPAVYHTGELFF; clone size: few; V gene: TRBV7-2; D gene: .; J gene: TRBJ2-2
CDR3 DNA: TGCGCCAGCAGCCAGGAGCGCCGGATGGGTGGCTACACCTTC; CDR3 protein: CASSQERRMGGYTF; clone size: .; V gene: TRBV4-3; D gene: .; J gene: TRBJ1-2
CDR3 DNA: TGCGCCAGCAGCTTGGTATGGGACAGGGAGATGAGTAATGAGCAGTTCTTC; CDR3 protein: CASSLVWDREMSNEQFF; clone size: .; V gene: TRBV5-1; D gene: TRBD1; J gene: TRBJ2-1